A single sample is the source of the 28 T cell receptor beta chains below, sequenced in a study of T-cell memory formation after mild COVID-19. In TCRdb, the 5' RACE reads were re-called with MiXCR into one record per CDR3 protein. The data hold a few hundred thousand distinct CDR3 sequences, with more than 15% observed a single time. Sequenced input: PBMCs or a T cell subset sorted from them (not recorded which). The receptors stem from a man in his late teens or twenties who had mild COVID-19 (a few samples of this study predate the infection). Cell type and time point are not known.

In this sample, this clonotype turned up a few times. The chain is built from TRBV2 and TRBJ2-7; 9 bases line up with TRBD1. This CDR3 spans 13 amino acids. Per the germline V gene, CDR1 is SNHLY and CDR2 is FYNNEI. The V segment lost 8 bases and the J segment 4 bases; nucleotides outside the gene matches: 6. The CDR3 nucleotides are TGTGCCAGCGGGGGGGACAGGGCGTACGAGCAGTACTTC. Its protein is CASGGDRAYEQYF. The whole variable domain, remainder taken from reference TRBV2 and TRBJ2-7, is EPEVTQTPSHQVTQMGQEVILRCVPISNHLYFYWYRQILGQKVEFLVSFYNNEISEKSEIFDDQFSVERPDGSNFTLKIRSTKLEDSAMYFCASGGDRAYEQYFGPGTRLTVT.

This clonotype was recorded many times. The rearrangement joins TRBV5-6 to TRBJ2-1; no definite D call. With 0 bases removed from V and 2 bases from J, the gap between germline ends came to 12 bases. In germline, CDR1 is SGHDT, CDR2 YYEEEE. The CDR3 has 16 residues. The CDR3 DNA reads TGTGCCAGCAGCTTGGCCAAGGGATCCACCTACAATGAGCAGTTCTTC. Protein product: CASSLAKGSTYNEQFF. Full variable domain (outside the CDR3, taken from reference TRBV5-6 and TRBJ2-1): DAGVTQSPTHLIKTRGQQVTLRCSPKSGHDTVSWYQQALGQGPQFIFQYYEEEERQRGNFPDRFSGHQFPNYSSELNVNALLLGDSALYLCASSLAKGSTYNEQFFGPGTRLTVL.

V is TRBV9 and J is TRBJ2-3; tentatively, D is TRBD2 (6 bases). This CDR3 is 15 amino acids long. The V end lost 5 bases, the J end lost 4 bases, and 17 bases lay between the germline ends. The V gene's germline CDR1 is SGDLS and CDR2 YYNGEE. The CDR3 nucleotides are TGTGCCAGCAGTCTAGGGTGGCGGGGCTCAGATACGCAGTATTTT. Encoded protein: CASSLGWRGSDTQYF.

This clonotype appeared many times. The V call is TRBV18, the J call TRBJ2-7; 11 bases agree with TRBD2. Germline-derived CDR1 and CDR2 are KGHSH and LQKENI. There are 15 residues in the CDR3. V trimming: 6 bases; J trimming: 2 bases; junction bases outside the gene matches: 6. The CDR3 loop reads CASSPPGLAAYEQYF. DNA for the CDR3: TGTGCCAGCTCGCCCCCGGGACTAGCGGCCTACGAGCAGTACTTC.

This clonotype has just a few counts. This rearrangement joins TRBV7-9 to TRBJ1-1, with D possibly TRBD1 on 5 matching bases. V lost 1 base to trimming and J lost 4 bases, with 13 bases between them. The CDR3 extends over 15 amino acids. The V gene's germline CDR1 is SEHNR and CDR2 FQNEAQ (reference sequence). The CDR3 DNA is TGTGCCAGCAGCTTAGTGAGGGGTTCAGGCACTGAAGCTTTCTTT. As protein: CASSLVRGSGTEAFF. The complete variable domain, with remaining parts taken from reference TRBV7-9 and TRBJ1-1, reads DTGVSQNPRHKITKRGQNVTFRCDPISEHNRLYWYRQTLGQGPEFLTYFQNEAQLEKSRLLSDRFSAERPKGSFSTLEIQRTEQGDSAMYLCASSLVRGSGTEAFFGQGTRLTVV.

Ten or more counts support this clonotype. The genes are TRBV27 and TRBJ2-7, with TRBD2 as a possible D gene (5 bases). The germline V gene has CDR1 MNHEY and CDR2 SMNVEV (reference sequence). The CDR3 loop spans 16 amino acids. Trimming stripped 5 bases from V and 2 bases from J, with 19 bases between. CDR3 amino acids: CASSTSADWIAYEQYF. CDR3 in DNA: TGTGCCAGCAGTACTTCTGCGGACTGGATAGCCTACGAGCAGTACTTC.

The chain recombines TRBV20-1 with TRBJ2-5; unclear D gene. There are 14 residues in the CDR3. CDR1 and CDR2 (germline): DFQATT, SNEGSKA (reference sequence). V lost 3 bases and J 7 bases, leaving 18 bases between the germline ends. The CDR3 bases are TGCAGTGCTAGCCCCCTCGATTTAACCAGGACCCAGTACTTC. Protein sequence: CSASPLDLTRTQYF.

This clonotype was picked up many times. The chain couples TRBV12-5 to TRBJ2-1; 8 bases agree with TRBD1. There are 16 residues in the CDR3. Per germline, CDR1 LGHNT and CDR2 FRNRAP. Trimming at V came to 7 bases and at J to 2 bases, leaving 10 bases not matched to a gene. Here the CDR3 reads CASAKTGQATYNEQFF. DNA of the CDR3: TGTGCTAGTGCCAAGACGGGACAGGCAACCTACAATGAGCAGTTCTTC.

This chain links TRBV7-9 with TRBJ1-1; no clear D gene. The CDR3 runs to 13 residues. V was trimmed by 1 base and J by 7 bases, leaving 10 bases between them. From germline, CDR1 is SEHNR and CDR2 FQNEAQ (reference sequence). The CDR3 DNA is TGTGCCAGCAGCTTAGGGGCTACGGTTGAAGCTTTCTTT. The encoded protein is CASSLGATVEAFF. Looking up the rest from reference TRBV7-9 and TRBJ1-1 gives the full variable domain: DTGVSQNPRHKITKRGQNVTFRCDPISEHNRLYWYRQTLGQGPEFLTYFQNEAQLEKSRLLSDRFSAERPKGSFSTLEIQRTEQGDSAMYLCASSLGATVEAFFGQGTRLTVV.

The chain has TRBV7-2 and TRBJ2-3, with 10 bases matching TRBD2. CDR1 and CDR2 from the germline V gene are SGHTA and FQGNSA. The V segment lost 5 bases and the J segment 9 bases; nucleotides outside the gene matches: 8. The CDR3 contains 14 residues. CDR3 sequence: CASSPQRGGGTQYF. For the CDR3, the DNA is TGTGCCAGCAGCCCTCAGCGGGGGGGTGGAACGCAGTATTTT.

V gene TRBV29-1 combines with J gene TRBJ1-2; D gene unclear. The CDR3 spans 12 residues. V dropped 7 bases and J dropped 8 bases, with 17 bases sitting between them. Germline loops: CDR1 SQVTM, CDR2 ANQGSEA. CDR3 region: CSAPYGPSGYTF. The CDR3 DNA sequence: TGCAGCGCTCCCTATGGGCCCTCCGGCTACACCTTC.

This rearrangement joins TRBV5-1 to TRBJ2-5; no clear D gene. The CDR3 runs 14 residues. V shed 4 bases and J shed 0 bases, with 10 bases lying between them. Germline V gives CDR1 SGHRS, CDR2 YFSETQ. The CDR3 DNA is TGCGCCAGCAGCCAAGGTCAGCACCAAGAGACCCAGTACTTC. Translation gives CASSQGQHQETQYF.

This clonotype was seen a handful of times. CDR3 DNA: TGCGCCAGCAGCTTGGAACAGCTCCAAGAGACCCAGTACTTC. This translates into CASSLEQLQETQYF. The chain employs TRBV5-1 and TRBJ2-5; D gene uncertain. This CDR3 is built from 14 residues. Germline V lookup: CDR1 SGHRS, CDR2 YFSETQ. Between the trimmed V and J ends, which lost 0 bases and 1 base, there was a span of 7 bases.

V usage is TRBV12-3 or TRBV12-4 and J usage is TRBJ2-5; D may be TRBD1 (5 bases). This CDR3 region has 13 residues. Between the trimmed V and J ends, which lost 3 bases and 3 bases, there was a span of 8 bases. CDR3 nucleotides: TGTGCCAGCAGTTTTATCAGGGAAGAGACCCAGTACTTC. It yields the protein CASSFIREETQYF.

This clonotype came up a few times. V gene TRBV7-3 combines with J gene TRBJ2-3; D gene unclear. Germline V gives CDR1 SGHTA, CDR2 FQGTGA. With 6 bases removed from V and 0 bases from J, the gap between germline ends came to 10 bases. The CDR3 is made up of 14 amino acids. In DNA form, the CDR3 reads TGTGCCAGCAGTCTTGGAATTAGCACAGATACGCAGTATTTT. Translating it yields CASSLGISTDTQYF.

This chain links TRBV4-2 with TRBJ2-3; perhaps TRBD2 as D (6 bases). Deletions cut 0 bases from V and 0 bases from J, with 13 bases between. The CDR3 runs 17 residues. CDR1 and CDR2 (germline): LGHNA, YNFKEQ. The CDR3 DNA reads TGTGCCAGCAGCCAAGATCTTGCAAGCGGGAGCACAGATACGCAGTATTTT. This encodes CASSQDLASGSTDTQYF.

This clonotype has just a few counts. The chain carries TRBV5-1 and TRBJ1-1, with D possibly TRBD1 on 5 matching bases. Germline V gives CDR1 SGHRS, CDR2 YFSETQ. The CDR3 is made up of 15 amino acids. V lost 6 bases and J 2 bases, leaving 17 bases between the germline ends. The CDR3 sequence: CASKRLVGANTEAFF. CDR3 DNA sequence: TGCGCCAGCAAGCGTCTTGTAGGGGCCAACACTGAAGCTTTCTTT.

This clonotype turned up a few times. V gene TRBV4-2 combines with J gene TRBJ2-3, with D possibly being TRBD1 (5 bases). The CDR3 loop spans 13 amino acids. V lost 4 bases to trimming and J lost 2 bases, with 7 bases between them. Germline-derived CDR1 and CDR2 are LGHNA and YNFKEQ. In nucleotides, the CDR3 is TGTGCCAGCAGCCGCGGACACACAGATACGCAGTATTTT. Its protein product is CASSRGHTDTQYF.

This clonotype was detected only a few times. This rearrangement joins TRBV7-2 to TRBJ1-1; D remains unclear. From germline, CDR1 is SGHTA and CDR2 FQGNSA. Trimming shortened V by 1 base and J by 0 bases, and 12 bases separated the two germline ends. This CDR3 spans 16 amino acids. CDR3 amino acids: CASSLGTLRVNTEAFF. The CDR3 DNA is TGTGCCAGCAGCTTAGGGACGCTGCGCGTGAACACTGAAGCTTTCTTT.

This clonotype was counted a few times. V is TRBV6-5 and J is TRBJ1-1, with unresolved D. The CDR3 loop spans 13 amino acids. CDR1 MNHEY and CDR2 SVGAGI come from the germline V gene. V was pared by 6 bases and J by 3 bases, with 11 bases between. This CDR3 reads CASRYGVHTEAFF. The CDR3 coding sequence is TGTGCCAGCAGGTACGGGGTCCACACTGAAGCTTTCTTT.

The sample holds many counts of this clonotype. The V call is TRBV7-2, the J call TRBJ2-5; TRBD2 is a possible D gene (6 bases). The CDR3 is 14 residues long. Looked up from germline, CDR1 is SGHTA and CDR2 is FQGNSA. V lost 1 base and J lost 6, with 12 bases in between. Here the CDR3 reads CASSLGLAMQTQYF. For the CDR3, the DNA is TGTGCCAGCAGCTTAGGCCTAGCGATGCAGACCCAGTACTTC.

This clonotype was counted between two and nine times. The chain joins TRBV4-3 to TRBJ1-2; TRBD1 might be the D (5 bases). Trimming took off 0 bases at V and 4 bases at J, with 15 bases between the two ends. The CDR3 extends over 16 amino acids. Germline-derived CDR1 and CDR2 are LGHNA and YSLEER. The DNA of the CDR3 is TGCGCCAGCAGCCAAGATGGGGATGACAGCGGCTATGGCTACACCTTC. This codes for CASSQDGDDSGYGYTF.

The genes are TRBV6-6 and TRBJ2-6, with 9 bases lining up with TRBD1. The V segment lost 6 bases and the J segment 3 bases; nucleotides outside the gene matches: 9. The CDR3 has 17 residues. The germline CDR1 and CDR2 sequences are MNHNY and SVGAGI (reference sequence). The CDR3 bases are TGTGCCAGCAGCGGGGAACAGGGGGCGCGTGGGGCCAACGTCCTGACTTTC. Its translation: CASSGEQGARGANVLTF.

This clonotype was seen a handful of times. J is TRBJ1-2 and V is TRBV6-2 or TRBV6-3; D remains unclear. CDR3 length equals 14 residues. Germline V gives CDR1 MNHEY, CDR2 SVGEGT. Trimming stripped 5 bases from V and 3 bases from J, with 13 bases between. As DNA, the CDR3 is TGTGCCAGCAGTCGCGGCCCGGGAGACTATGGCTACACCTTC. Amino acids: CASSRGPGDYGYTF.

This clonotype was counted only a few times. The chain combines TRBV20-1 with TRBJ1-1; tentatively, D is TRBD1 (6 bases). Germline loops: CDR1 DFQATT, CDR2 SNEGSKA (reference sequence). V was shortened by 6 bases and J by 3 bases, with 11 bases between the two germline ends. The CDR3 has 12 amino acids. This CDR3 is CSAKGGYTEAFF. The CDR3 nucleotides read TGCAGTGCAAAGGGGGGGTACACTGAAGCTTTCTTT.

This clonotype was detected a few times. This chain connects TRBV18 to TRBJ2-1; the match to TRBD2 covers 10 bases. The V gene end was trimmed by 5 bases and the J gene end by 6 bases; junction bases not matched to a gene: 4. Germline-derived CDR1 and CDR2 are KGHSH and LQKENI. CDR3 length equals 14 residues. CDR3: CASSLAGGRNEQFF. CDR3 sequence (DNA): TGTGCCAGCTCATTAGCGGGGGGCCGCAATGAGCAGTTCTTC. Full variable domain (missing parts from reference TRBV18 and TRBJ2-1): NAGVMQNPRHLVRRRGQEARLRCSPMKGHSHVYWYRQLPEEGLKFMVYLQKENIIDESGMPKERFSAEFPKEGPSILRIQQVVRGDSAAYFCASSLAGGRNEQFFGPGTRLTVL.

This clonotype was seen a handful of times. V and J are TRBV24-1 and TRBJ2-2; unclear D gene. Germline CDR1 is KGHDR and CDR2 is SFDVKD. The V end was cut by 4 bases, the J end by 2 bases, with 10 bases between. The CDR3 length is 15 residues. The DNA of the CDR3 is TGTGCCACCAGTGACTTGGACGGCAACACCGGGGAGCTGTTTTTT. The encoded protein is CATSDLDGNTGELFF.

This clonotype was seen a few times. The V gene is TRBV18, the J gene TRBJ2-7; D call uncertain. The CDR3 loop spans 14 amino acids. Per germline, CDR1 KGHSH and CDR2 LQKENI. Between the trimmed V and J ends, which lost 0 bases and 4 bases, there was a span of 10 bases. CDR3 sequence: CASSPPGLYYEQYF. The CDR3 DNA is TGTGCCAGCTCACCACCTGGTTTATATTACGAGCAGTACTTC.